The 6 T cell receptor beta chains given below trace back to one sample, sequenced in a study of T cells in Graves' hyperthyroidism and ophthalmopathy (dated by TCRdb to the late 2010s). The method behind the library was multiplex PCR. Sequenced on an Illumina HiSeq 2000. The TCR beta CDR3 regions were amplified from RNA transcripts. The first round of RT-PCR for the TCR CDR3 was performed with the HTBI primer set and the Qiagen OneStep RT-PCR kit. Using fastp trimming at Q25 and MiXCR clonotype assembly, TCRdb reanalyzed the public sequencing data and kept in-frame beta chains. CDR3 protein sequences are deduplicated, and each keeps its most common genes and DNA. In all, the sample holds around 200,000 distinct CDR3 sequences, and around 18% of those were seen once. Together, the top ten hold 44% of the sample. Sequenced material: blood. The origin of the receptors is a man in his forties with Graves' hyperthyroidism.

V gene TRBV20-1 combines with J gene TRBJ2-1, with 10 bases matching TRBD1. This CDR3 has 12 residues. Germline loops: CDR1 DFQATT, CDR2 SNEGSKA (reference sequence). V shed 6 bases and J 7 bases; nucleotides not matched to a gene: 3. CDR3 DNA: TGCAGTGCCAGGACAGGGGGTAATGAGCAGTTCTTC. The encoded protein is CSARTGGNEQFF.

There are many counts of this clonotype. The chain carries TRBV2 and TRBJ2-3; D is perhaps TRBD1 (6 bases). The CDR3 covers 17 residues. The V end lost 6 bases, the J end lost 1 base, and 20 bases lay between the germline ends. The germline CDR1 and CDR2 sequences are SNHLY and FYNNEI. Written as DNA, the CDR3 is TGTGCCAGCAGATCCTATTCCAGGGGTTACGGCACAGATACGCAGTATTTT. Amino acid sequence: CASRSYSRGYGTDTQYF.

This clonotype was counted many times. V and J are TRBV18 and TRBJ2-3; 8 nucleotides align to TRBD2. This CDR3 region has 15 residues. Germline trimming cut 0 bases from V and 1 base from J; bases unmatched to any gene: 0. Germline lookup yields CDR1 KGHSH and CDR2 LQKENI. CDR3 coding DNA: TGTGCCAGCTCACCACCGACTAGCGGCACAGATACGCAGTATTTT. Encoded protein: CASSPPTSGTDTQYF.

In this sample, this clonotype turned up a few times. The genes are TRBV6-2 or TRBV6-3 and TRBJ1-1; D remains unclear. V was shortened by 4 bases and J by 3 bases, with 6 bases between the two germline ends. The germline V gene encodes CDR1 MNHEY and CDR2 SVGEGT. The CDR3 is made up of 12 amino acids. CDR3: CASSWGYTEAFF. The CDR3 bases are TGTGCCAGCAGTTGGGGTTACACTGAAGCTTTCTTT.

In this sample, this clonotype turned up many times. V usage is TRBV28 and J usage is TRBJ2-5, with a tentative D call TRBD2 (6 bases). Germline-derived CDR1 and CDR2 are MDHEN and SYDVKM. V lost 2 bases and J lost 0, with 10 bases in between. This CDR3 is built from 15 residues. The CDR3 spells CASSLRTTYQETQYF. The CDR3, as DNA: TGTGCCAGCAGTTTAAGGACTACCTACCAAGAGACCCAGTACTTC.

The chain links TRBV10-3 to TRBJ1-3; D is unresolved. The CDR3 covers 15 residues. The ends were cut back, 4 bases at V and 0 bases at J, with 10 bases in the middle. The germline V gene encodes CDR1 ENHRY and CDR2 SYGVKD. The CDR3 bases are TGTGCCATCAGTGCGGCAGGACGCTCTGGAAACACCATATATTTT. Protein product: CAISAAGRSGNTIYF.